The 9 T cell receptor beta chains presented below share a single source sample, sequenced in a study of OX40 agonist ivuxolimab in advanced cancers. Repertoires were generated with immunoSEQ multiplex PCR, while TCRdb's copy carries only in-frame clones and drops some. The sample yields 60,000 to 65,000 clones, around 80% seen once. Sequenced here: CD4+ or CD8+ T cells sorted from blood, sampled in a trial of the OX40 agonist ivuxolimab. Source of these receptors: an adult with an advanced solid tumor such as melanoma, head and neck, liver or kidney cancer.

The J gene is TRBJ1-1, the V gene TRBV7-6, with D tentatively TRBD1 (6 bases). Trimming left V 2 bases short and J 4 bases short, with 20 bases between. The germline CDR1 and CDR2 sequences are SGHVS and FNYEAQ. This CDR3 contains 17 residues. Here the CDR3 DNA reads TGTGCCAGCAGCTTATTTCCCCTAAGGGAGGGGGGCACTGAAGCTTTCTTT. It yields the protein CASSLFPLREGGTEAFF.

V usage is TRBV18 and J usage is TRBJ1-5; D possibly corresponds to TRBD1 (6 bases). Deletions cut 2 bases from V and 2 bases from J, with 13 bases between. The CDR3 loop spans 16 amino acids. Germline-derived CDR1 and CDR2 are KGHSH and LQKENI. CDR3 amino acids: CASSPIGGARNQPQHF. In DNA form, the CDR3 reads TGTGCCAGCTCACCAATCGGGGGGGCCCGCAATCAGCCCCAGCATTTT.

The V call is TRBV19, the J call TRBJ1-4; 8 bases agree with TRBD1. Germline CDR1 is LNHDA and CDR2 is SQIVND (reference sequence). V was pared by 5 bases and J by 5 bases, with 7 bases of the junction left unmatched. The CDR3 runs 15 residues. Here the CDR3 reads CASSLGQGLNEKLFF. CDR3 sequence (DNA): TGTGCCAGTAGTCTAGGACAGGGACTCAATGAAAAACTGTTTTTT.

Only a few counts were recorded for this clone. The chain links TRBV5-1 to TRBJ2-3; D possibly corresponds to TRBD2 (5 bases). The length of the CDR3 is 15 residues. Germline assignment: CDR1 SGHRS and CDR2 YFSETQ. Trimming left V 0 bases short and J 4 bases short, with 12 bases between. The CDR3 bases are TGCGCCAGCAGCTTGGAGCAGGTTAGCGCAGATACGCAGTATTTT. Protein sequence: CASSLEQVSADTQYF.

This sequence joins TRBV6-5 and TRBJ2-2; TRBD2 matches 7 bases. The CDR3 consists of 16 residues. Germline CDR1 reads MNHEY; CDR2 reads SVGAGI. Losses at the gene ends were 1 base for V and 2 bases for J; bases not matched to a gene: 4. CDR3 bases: TGTGCCAGCAGTTACTGGGGCGGGGGTAACACCGGGGAGCTGTTTTTT. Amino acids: CASSYWGGGNTGELFF.

The CDR3 DNA is TGTGCCAGCAGCACCACAGAGACCCAGTACTTC. This translates into CASSTTETQYF. The V call is TRBV7-9, the J call TRBJ2-5; D gene uncertain. The CDR3 has 11 residues. Trimming took 5 bases from V and 4 from J, leaving 5 bases between them. Germline lookup yields CDR1 SEHNR and CDR2 FQNEAQ (reference sequence).

CDR3 amino acids: CASKSPGIAGGPREQYV. DNA of the CDR3: TGTGCCAGCAAGTCCCCGGGGATAGCGGGAGGACCTAGGGAGCAGTACGTC. This chain joins TRBV21-1 and TRBJ2-7; the table calls TRBD2, which could not be checked here. TRBV21-1 is a pseudogene. The CDR3 extends over 17 amino acids.

The CDR3: CASSGGSGNTIYF. The DNA for the CDR3 is TGCGCCAGCAGTGGGGGGTCTGGAAACACCATATATTTT. The J gene is TRBJ1-3, the V gene TRBV10-2; D is perhaps TRBD1 (5 bases). Germline values: CDR1 WSHSY, CDR2 SAAADI. V lost 4 bases, J lost 1 base, and 5 bases lay in between. The CDR3 sequence is 13 residues long.

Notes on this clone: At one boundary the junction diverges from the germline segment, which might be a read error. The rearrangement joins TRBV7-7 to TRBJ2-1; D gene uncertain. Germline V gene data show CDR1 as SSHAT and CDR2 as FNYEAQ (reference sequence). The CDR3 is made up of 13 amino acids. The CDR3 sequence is CASSLGLANEQFF. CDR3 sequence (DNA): TGTGCTAGCAGCTTAGGTCTCGCCAATGAGCAGTTCTTC.